The source of this T cell receptor beta chain is a study of Ad26.COV2.S vaccination and SARS-CoV-2 variants. Study as a whole: In the study, Ad26.COV2.S was injected intramuscularly once, or twice 56 days apart.

Measured with immunoSEQ multiplex PCR; TCRdb has only the in-frame clones, and not every one. The table lists a few hundred thousand clones, approximately 88% of them singletons. As for treatment: about 20 received Ad26.COV2.S at low or high dose, single or two shots; 5 received placebo; per-sample allocation not given. Specimens were obtained on day 63 following the first vaccine or placebo injection. The donor's status was that of an adult aged 18-55 years in Boston. Notes on this clone: Its antigen is unknown.

Study-wide results and limits: Spike-specific TCR breadth in vaccine recipients exceeded that seen in placebo recipients.

The CDR3 is made up of 14 amino acids. Trimming took off 5 bases at V and 0 bases at J, with 8 bases between the two ends. Germline V lookup: CDR1 LNHDA, CDR2 SQIVND (reference sequence). V is TRBV19 and J is TRBJ1-5, with D unresolved. This clonotype was obtained from a person between 18 and 65 years old who received the Ad26.COV2.S COVID-19 vaccine or a placebo. This material consisted of peripheral blood, taken in a trial of Ad26.COV2.S vaccine versus placebo. The CDR3 coding sequence is TGTGCCAGTAGTTGGGGTTATAGCAATCAGCCCCAGCATTTT. This encodes CASSWGYSNQPQHF.